This TCR beta chain was documented in a study of cytomegalovirus exposure and HLA in healthy donors. Whole-study context: Sequencing of 150 million to 200 million T cells in an earlier analysis found 90 million to 120 million unique TCR beta sequences.

About this clone itself: The target antigen is unknown.

The PCR ran on 60 Vbeta and 13 Jbeta primers. In the original analysis: Tens of millions of unique TCR beta chains, around 10 million of them shared, were counted by a later analysis. Generated by immunoSEQ multiplex PCR, the TCRdb table keeps only in-frame clones and is missing some. V, J and clone size reflect that table, while D and trimming were determined from the DNA. There are 150,000 to 200,000 clones in the sample; around 70% occur only once, and under 5.5% lies in the top ten. Losses at the gene ends were 0 bases for V and 6 bases for J; bases not matched to a gene: 7. The CDR3 runs 15 residues. Germline-derived CDR1 and CDR2 are GTSNPN and SVGIG (reference sequence). Regarding the study as a whole: The study listed 150 to 200 cytomegalovirus-associated TCR beta chains.

Specimen: PBMCs. The sequence came from a man younger than 35 in good health and CMV-seropositive. The V and J genes are TRBV30 and TRBJ1-2; 10 bases agree with TRBD1. DNA for the CDR3: TGTGCCTGGAGTGTACCCGGACAGGGGGTGCATGGCTACACCTTC. Its protein is CAWSVPGQGVHGYTF.